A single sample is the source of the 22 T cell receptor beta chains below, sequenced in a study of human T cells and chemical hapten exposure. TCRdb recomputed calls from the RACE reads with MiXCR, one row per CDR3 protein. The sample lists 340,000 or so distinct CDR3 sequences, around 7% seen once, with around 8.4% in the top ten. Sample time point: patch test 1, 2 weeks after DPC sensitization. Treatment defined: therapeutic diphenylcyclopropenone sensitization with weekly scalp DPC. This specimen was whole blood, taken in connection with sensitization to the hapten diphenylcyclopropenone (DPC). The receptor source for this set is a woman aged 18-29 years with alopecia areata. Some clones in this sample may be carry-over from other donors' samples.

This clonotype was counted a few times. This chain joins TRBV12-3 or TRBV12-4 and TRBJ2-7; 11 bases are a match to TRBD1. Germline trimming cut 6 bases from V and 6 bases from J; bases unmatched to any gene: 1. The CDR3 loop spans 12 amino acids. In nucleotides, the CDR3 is TGTGCCAGCAGGGGGACAGGGGGCGAGCAGTACTTC. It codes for CASRGTGGEQYF.

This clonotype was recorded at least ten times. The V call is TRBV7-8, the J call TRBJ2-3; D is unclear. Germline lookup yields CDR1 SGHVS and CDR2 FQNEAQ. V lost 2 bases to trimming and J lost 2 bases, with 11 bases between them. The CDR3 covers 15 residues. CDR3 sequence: CASSLLESTTDTQYF. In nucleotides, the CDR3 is TGTGCCAGCAGCTTACTAGAGAGTACCACAGATACGCAGTATTTT.

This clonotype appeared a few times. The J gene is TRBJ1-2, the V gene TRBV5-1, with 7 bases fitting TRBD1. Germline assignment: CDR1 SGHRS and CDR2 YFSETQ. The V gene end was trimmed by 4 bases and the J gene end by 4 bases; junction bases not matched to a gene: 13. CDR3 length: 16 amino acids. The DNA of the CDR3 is TGCGCCAGCAGCCCCGGACAGGTTCCCCCCATCTATGGCTACACCTTC. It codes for CASSPGQVPPIYGYTF. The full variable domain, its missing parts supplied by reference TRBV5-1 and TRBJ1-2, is KAGVTQTPRYLIKTRGQQVTLSCSPISGHRSVSWYQQTPGQGLQFLFEYFSETQRNKGNFPGRFSGRQFSNSRSEMNVSTLELGDSALYLCASSPGQVPPIYGYTFGSGTRLTVV.

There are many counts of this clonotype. This chain's CDR3 is CASSLSGGAYRNEQFF. CDR3 DNA sequence: TGTGCCAGCAGCTTGTCGGGCGGCGCCTACAGGAATGAGCAGTTCTTC. J is TRBJ2-1 and V is TRBV5-6, with a possible D match to TRBD1 (5 bases). The germline V gene has CDR1 SGHDT and CDR2 YYEEEE. Trimming cost V 1 base and J 7 bases, with 18 bases left between them. This CDR3 is 16 amino acids long.

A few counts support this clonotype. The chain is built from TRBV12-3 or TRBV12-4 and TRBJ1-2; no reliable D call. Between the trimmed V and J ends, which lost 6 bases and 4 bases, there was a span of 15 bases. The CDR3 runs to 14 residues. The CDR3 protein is CASRRTEEGYGYTF. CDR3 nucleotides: TGTGCCAGCAGGAGGACCGAGGAGGGCTATGGCTACACCTTC.

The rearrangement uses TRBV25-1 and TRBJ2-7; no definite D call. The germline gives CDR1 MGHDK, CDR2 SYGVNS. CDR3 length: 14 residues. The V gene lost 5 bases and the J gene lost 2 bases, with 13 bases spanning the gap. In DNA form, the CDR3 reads TGTGCCAGCAGTAACACGCGTGGGCCCTACGAGCAGTACTTC. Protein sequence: CASSNTRGPYEQYF.

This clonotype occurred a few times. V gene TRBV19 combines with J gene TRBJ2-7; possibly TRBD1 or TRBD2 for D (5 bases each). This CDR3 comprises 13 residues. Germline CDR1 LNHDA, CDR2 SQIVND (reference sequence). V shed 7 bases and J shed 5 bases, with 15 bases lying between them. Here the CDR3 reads CASKFRQGDEQYF. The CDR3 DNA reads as TGTGCCAGTAAGTTCAGGCAGGGAGACGAGCAGTACTTC.

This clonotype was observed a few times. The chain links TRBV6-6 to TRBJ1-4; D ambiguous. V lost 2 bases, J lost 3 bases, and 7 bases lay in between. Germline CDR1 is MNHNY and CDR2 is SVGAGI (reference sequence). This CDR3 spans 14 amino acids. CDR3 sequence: CASSYGRSNEKLFF. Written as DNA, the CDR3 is TGTGCCAGCAGTTACGGACGGTCTAATGAAAAACTGTTTTTT.

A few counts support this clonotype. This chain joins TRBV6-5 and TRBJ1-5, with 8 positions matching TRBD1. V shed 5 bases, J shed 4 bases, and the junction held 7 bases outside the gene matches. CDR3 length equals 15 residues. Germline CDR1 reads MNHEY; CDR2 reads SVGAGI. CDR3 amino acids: CASSRSGTGNQPQHF. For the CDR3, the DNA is TGTGCCAGCAGTCGCTCCGGGACAGGTAATCAGCCCCAGCATTTT.

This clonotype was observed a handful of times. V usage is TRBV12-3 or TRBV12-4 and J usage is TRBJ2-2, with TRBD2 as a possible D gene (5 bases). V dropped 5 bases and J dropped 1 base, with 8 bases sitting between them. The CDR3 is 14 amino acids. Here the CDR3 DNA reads TGTGCCAGCAGTGGACTCCAGAACACCGGGGAGCTGTTTTTT. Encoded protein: CASSGLQNTGELFF.

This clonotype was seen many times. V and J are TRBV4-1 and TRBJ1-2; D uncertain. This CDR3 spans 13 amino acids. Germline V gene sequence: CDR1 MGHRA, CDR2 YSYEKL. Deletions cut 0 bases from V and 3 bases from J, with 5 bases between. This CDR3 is CASSQERDYGYTF. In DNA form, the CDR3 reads TGCGCCAGCAGCCAAGAAAGGGACTATGGCTACACCTTC.

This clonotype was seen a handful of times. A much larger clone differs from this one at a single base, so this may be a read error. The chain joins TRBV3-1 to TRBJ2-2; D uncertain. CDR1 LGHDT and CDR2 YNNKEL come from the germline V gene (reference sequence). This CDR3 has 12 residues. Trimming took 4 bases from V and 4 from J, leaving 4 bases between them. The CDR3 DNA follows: TGTGCCAGCAGCCCGGTCACCGGGGAGCTGTTTTTT. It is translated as CASSPVTGELFF.

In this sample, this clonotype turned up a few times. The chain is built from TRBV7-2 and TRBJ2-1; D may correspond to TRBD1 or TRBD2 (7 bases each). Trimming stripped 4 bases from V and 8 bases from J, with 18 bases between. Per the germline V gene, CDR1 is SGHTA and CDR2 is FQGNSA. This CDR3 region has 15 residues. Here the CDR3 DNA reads TGTGCCAGCAGCTCGCACAGGGGCGGGGGTGATGAGCAGTTCTTC. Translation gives CASSSHRGGGDEQFF.

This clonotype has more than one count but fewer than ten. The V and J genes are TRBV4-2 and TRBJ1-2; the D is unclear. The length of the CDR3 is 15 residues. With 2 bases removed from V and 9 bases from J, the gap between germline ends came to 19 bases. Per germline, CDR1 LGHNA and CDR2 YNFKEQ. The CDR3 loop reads CASSQSAPDTIRYTF. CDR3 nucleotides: TGTGCCAGCAGCCAAAGCGCCCCAGACACCATCCGCTACACCTTC.

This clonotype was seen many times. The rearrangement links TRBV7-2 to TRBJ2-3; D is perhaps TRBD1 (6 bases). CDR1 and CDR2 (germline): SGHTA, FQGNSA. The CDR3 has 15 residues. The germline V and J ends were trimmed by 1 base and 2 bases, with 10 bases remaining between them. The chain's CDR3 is CASSLVGTSTDTQYF. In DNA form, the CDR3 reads TGTGCCAGCAGCTTAGTCGGGACATCCACAGATACGCAGTATTTT.

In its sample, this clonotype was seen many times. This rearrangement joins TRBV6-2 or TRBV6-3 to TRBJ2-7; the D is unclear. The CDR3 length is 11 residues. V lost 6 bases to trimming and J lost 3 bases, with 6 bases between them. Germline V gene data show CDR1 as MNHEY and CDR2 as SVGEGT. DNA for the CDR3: TGTGCCAGCAGCAACAGCTACGAGCAGTACTTC. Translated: CASSNSYEQYF.

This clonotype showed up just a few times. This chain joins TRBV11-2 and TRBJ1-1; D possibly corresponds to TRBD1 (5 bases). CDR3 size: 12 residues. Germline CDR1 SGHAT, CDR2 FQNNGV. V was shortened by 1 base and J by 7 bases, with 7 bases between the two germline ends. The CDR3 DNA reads TGTGCCAGCAGCTTAGGGGACGATGAAGCTTTCTTT. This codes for CASSLGDDEAFF.

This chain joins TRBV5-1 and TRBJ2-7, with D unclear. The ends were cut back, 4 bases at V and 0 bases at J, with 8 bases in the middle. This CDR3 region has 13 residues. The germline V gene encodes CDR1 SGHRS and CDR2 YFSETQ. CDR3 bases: TGCGCCAGCAGCGTGACTGCCTCCTACGAGCAGTACTTC. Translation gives CASSVTASYEQYF.

The chain's CDR3 is CASSSRAGNIQYF. In DNA form, the CDR3 reads TGTGCCAGCAGTTCCCGTGCAGGAAACATTCAGTACTTC. This sequence joins TRBV28 and TRBJ2-4; no reliable D call. The V end was cut by 4 bases, the J end by 6 bases, with 10 bases between. The CDR3 is made up of 13 amino acids. Germline V gene lookup returns CDR1 MDHEN and CDR2 SYDVKM.

The CDR3 reads CASSSPSTSGQSSYNEQFF. The CDR3 DNA is TGTGCCAGCAGTTCGCCCTCCACTAGCGGGCAGAGCTCCTACAATGAGCAGTTCTTC. V usage is TRBV6-2 or TRBV6-3 and J usage is TRBJ2-1, with 9 bases aligning to TRBD2. The CDR3 runs to 19 residues. J lost 0 bases, V lost 4 bases, and 13 bases had no gene match. Germline assignment: CDR1 MNHEY and CDR2 SVGEGT.

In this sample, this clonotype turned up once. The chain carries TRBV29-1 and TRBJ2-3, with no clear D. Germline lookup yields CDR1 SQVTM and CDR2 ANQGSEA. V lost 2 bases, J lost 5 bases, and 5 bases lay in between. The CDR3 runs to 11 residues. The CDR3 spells CSVELRDTQYF. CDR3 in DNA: TGCAGCGTTGAACTCCGAGATACGCAGTATTTT.

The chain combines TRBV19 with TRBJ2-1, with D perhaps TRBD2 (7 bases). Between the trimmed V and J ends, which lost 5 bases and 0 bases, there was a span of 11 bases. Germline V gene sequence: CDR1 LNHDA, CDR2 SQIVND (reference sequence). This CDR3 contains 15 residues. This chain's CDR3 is CASSLRGLSYNEQFF. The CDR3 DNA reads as TGTGCCAGTAGTCTGCGGGGGCTCTCCTACAATGAGCAGTTCTTC.